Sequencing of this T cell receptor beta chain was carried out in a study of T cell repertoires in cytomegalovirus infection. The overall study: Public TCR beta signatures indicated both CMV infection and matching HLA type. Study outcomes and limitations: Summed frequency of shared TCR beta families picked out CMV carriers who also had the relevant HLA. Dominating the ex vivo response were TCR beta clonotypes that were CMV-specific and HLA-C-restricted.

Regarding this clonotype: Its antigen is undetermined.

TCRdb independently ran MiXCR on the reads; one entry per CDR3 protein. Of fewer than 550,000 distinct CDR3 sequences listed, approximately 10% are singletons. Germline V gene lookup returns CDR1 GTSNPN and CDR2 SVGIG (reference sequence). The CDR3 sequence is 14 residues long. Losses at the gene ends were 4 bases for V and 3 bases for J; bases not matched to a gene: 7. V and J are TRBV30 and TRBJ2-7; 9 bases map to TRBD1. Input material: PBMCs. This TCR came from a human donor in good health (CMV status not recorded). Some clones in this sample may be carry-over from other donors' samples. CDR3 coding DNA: TGTGCCTGGATGGGACAGGGAAGCCTCTACGAGCAGTACTTC. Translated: CAWMGQGSLYEQYF.